This T cell receptor beta chain was documented in a study of blood T cell repertoires in COVID-19. Study-wide context: Sample material is recorded as cDNA or gDNA derived from T cells, B-cell-depleted T cells, or PBMCs.

Germline lookup yields CDR1 SNHLY and CDR2 FYNNEI. V was trimmed by 2 bases and J by 7 bases, leaving 9 bases between them. There are 13 residues in the CDR3. Per the authors' pipeline: Amplifying reference gene primers gave estimates of nucleated cell counts. Using immunoSEQ multiplex PCR, the repertoire was profiled, and TCRdb retains in-frame clones only, with some absent. D and trimming were read from the DNA, whereas the V and J calls and clone size are those reported in that table. The sample contains fewer than 450,000 clones, more than 75% of which appear only once. Categorization into cohorts depended on clinical history that participants reported. Cohort 3 recovered donors had two negative PCRs, clearance, or symptom resolution.

Sample: PBMCs or T cells enriched from blood (not recorded which). The TCR comes from a woman in her twenties or thirties who had recovered from COVID-19. The chain uses TRBV2 and TRBJ1-5; D is ambiguous. In DNA, the CDR3 is TGTGCCAGCAGTGAATCGAGGGAGCAGCCCCAGCATTTT. Translating it yields CASSESREQPQHF. The full variable domain, completed using reference TRBV2 and TRBJ1-5, is EPEVTQTPSHQVTQMGQEVILRCVPISNHLYFYWYRQILGQKVEFLVSFYNNEISEKSEIFDDQFSVERPDGSNFTLKIRSTKLEDSAMYFCASSESREQPQHFGDGTRLSIL.